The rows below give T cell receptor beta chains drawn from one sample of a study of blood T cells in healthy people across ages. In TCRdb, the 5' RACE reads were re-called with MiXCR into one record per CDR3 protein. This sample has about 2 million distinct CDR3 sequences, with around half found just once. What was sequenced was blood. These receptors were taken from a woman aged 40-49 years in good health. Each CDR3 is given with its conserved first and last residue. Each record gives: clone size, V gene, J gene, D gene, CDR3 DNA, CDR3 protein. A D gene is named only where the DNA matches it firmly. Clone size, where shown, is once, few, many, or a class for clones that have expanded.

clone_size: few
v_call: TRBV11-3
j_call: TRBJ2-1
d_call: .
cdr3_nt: TGTGCCAGCAGCTTAGATAGGGGGGGGGCCTACAATGAGCAGTTCTTC
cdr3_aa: CASSLDRGGAYNEQFF

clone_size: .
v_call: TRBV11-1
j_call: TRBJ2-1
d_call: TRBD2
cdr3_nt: TGTGCCAGTGCCGGCGGGGGGGCCTCCAATGAGCAGTTCTTC
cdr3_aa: CASAGGGASNEQFF

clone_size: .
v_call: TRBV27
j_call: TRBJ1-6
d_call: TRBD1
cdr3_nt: TGTGCCAGCAGTAACACAGGGGGCCCGAGCGTAATCGCCCTCCACTTT
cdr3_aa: CASSNTGGPSVIALHF

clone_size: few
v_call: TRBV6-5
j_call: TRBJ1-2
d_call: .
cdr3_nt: TGTGCCAGCAGTTTGGAGGCGTCGAGCTATGGCTACACCTTC
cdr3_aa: CASSLEASSYGYTF

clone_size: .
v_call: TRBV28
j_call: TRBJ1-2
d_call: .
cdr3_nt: TGTGCCAGCAGACCGGGACGGCTCTATGGCTACACCTTC
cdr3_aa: CASRPGRLYGYTF

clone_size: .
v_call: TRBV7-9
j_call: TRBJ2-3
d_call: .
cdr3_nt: TGTGCCAGCAGCTTAGTTGGTAGCGCAAATACGCAGTATTTT
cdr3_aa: CASSLVGSANTQYF

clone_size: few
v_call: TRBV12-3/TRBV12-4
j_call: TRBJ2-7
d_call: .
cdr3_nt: TGTGCCAGCAGTTTAGCGCATTACGAGCAGTACTTC
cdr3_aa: CASSLAHYEQYF

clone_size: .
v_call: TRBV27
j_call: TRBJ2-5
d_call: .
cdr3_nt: TGTGCCAGCAGCCCCGGGGGAGCGTCGGCCATAGAGACCCAGTACTTC
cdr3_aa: CASSPGGASAIETQYF

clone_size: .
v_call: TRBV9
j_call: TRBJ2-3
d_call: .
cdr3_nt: TGTGCCAGCGGAGCCCAGACGGTCAGCACAGATACGCAGTATTTT
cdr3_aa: CASGAQTVSTDTQYF

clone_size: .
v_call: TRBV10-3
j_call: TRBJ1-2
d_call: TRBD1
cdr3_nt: TGTGCCATCAGGACAGGGATAAGAGACTATGGCTACACCTTC
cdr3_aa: CAIRTGIRDYGYTF

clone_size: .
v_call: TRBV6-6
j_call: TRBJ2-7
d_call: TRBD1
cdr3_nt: TGTGCCAGCAGTTACTCGGGGACAGGGAACGCCGAGCAGTACTTC
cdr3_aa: CASSYSGTGNAEQYF

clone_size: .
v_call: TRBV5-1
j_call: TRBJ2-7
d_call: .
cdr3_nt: TGCGCCAGCAGCTTACAGGGAATTGCCTACGAGCAGTACTTC
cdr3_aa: CASSLQGIAYEQYF

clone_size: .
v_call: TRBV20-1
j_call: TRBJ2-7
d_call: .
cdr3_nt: TGCAGTGCTCGGGACCTCAGGGGGGTCTACGAGCAGTACTTC
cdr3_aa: CSARDLRGVYEQYF

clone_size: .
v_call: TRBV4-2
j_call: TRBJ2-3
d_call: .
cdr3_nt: TGTGCCAGCAGCCAGGCTGCCGATGACAGACCCTCCACAGTCAGGACGCAGTATTTT
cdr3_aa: CASSQAADDRPSTVRTQYF

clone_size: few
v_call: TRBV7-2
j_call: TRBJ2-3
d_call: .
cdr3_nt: TGTGCCAGCAGCTCCCGAATCGGGGAAGGCACAGATACGCAGTATTTT
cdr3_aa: CASSSRIGEGTDTQYF

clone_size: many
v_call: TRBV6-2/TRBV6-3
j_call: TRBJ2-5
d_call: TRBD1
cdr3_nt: TGTGCCAGCAGTGGAACCGGGACAGGTGGAAAGACCCAGTACTTC
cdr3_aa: CASSGTGTGGKTQYF

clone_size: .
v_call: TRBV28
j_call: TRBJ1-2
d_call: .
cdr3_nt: TGTGCCAGCAGTGCAAGACCGAGCTATGGCTACACCTTC
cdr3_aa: CASSARPSYGYTF

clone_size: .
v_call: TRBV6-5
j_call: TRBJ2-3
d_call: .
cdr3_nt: TGTGCCAGCAGTTACATCCAGGGAATCCGTAGCACAGATACGCAGTATTTT
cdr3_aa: CASSYIQGIRSTDTQYF

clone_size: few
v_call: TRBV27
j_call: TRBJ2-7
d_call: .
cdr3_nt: TGTGCCAGCAGTTTATCACCGCCCACCGGGACGCCTTACGAGCAGTACTTC
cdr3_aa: CASSLSPPTGTPYEQYF

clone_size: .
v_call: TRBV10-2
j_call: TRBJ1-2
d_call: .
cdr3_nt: TGCGCCAGCAGTGACCCCGGGGACTCAGTCTATGGCTACACCTTC
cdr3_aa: CASSDPGDSVYGYTF

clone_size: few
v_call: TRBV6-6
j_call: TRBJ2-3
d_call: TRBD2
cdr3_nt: TGTGCCAGCAGTTACTCGTTCCAGCGGGGGCTCACAGATACGCAGTATTTT
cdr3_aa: CASSYSFQRGLTDTQYF

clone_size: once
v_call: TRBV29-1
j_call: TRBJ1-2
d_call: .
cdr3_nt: TGCAGCGTTGAAGATCGGGGAGCTAACTATGGCTACACCTTC
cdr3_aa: CSVEDRGANYGYTF

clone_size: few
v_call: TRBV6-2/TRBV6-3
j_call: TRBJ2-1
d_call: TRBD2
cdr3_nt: TGTGCCAGCAGTTACTATAGCGGGGTCTACAATGAGCAGTTCTTC
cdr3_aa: CASSYYSGVYNEQFF

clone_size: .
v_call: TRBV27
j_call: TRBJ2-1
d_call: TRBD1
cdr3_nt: TGTGCCAGCAGATCCGGGACAGGGGGTGTTTTGAATGAGCAGTTCTTC
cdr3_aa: CASRSGTGGVLNEQFF

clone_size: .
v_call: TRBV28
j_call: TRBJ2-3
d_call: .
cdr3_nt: TGTGCCAGCTTGAGGGACATAGGCACAGATACGCAGTATTTT
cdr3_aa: CASLRDIGTDTQYF

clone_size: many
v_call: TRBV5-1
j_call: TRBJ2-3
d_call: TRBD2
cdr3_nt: TGCGCCAGCATCCCAGGACTAGCGGCTAGCACAGATACGCAGTATTTT
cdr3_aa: CASIPGLAASTDTQYF

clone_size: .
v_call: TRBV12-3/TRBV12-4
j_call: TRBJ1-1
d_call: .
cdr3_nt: TGTGCCAGCAGTTTAAAGGAGAACACTGAAGCTTTCTTT
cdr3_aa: CASSLKENTEAFF

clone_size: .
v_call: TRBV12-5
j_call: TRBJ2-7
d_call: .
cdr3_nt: TGTGCTAGTGGTTTGCCTCACGGTGACTACGACAAACACGAGCAGTACTTC
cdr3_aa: CASGLPHGDYDKHEQYF

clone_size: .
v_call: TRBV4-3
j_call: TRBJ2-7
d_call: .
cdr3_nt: TGCGCCAGCAGCCAAGATTGGCCCGTCTCCTACGAGCAGTACTTC
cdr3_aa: CASSQDWPVSYEQYF

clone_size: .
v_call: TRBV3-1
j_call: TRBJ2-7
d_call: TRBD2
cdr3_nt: TGTGCCAGCAGCCAAGACCGGCGGGGGAACTACGAGCAGTACTTC
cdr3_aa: CASSQDRRGNYEQYF

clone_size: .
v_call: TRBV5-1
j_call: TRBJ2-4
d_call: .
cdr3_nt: TGCGCCAGCAGCTTGGGGGCAGGATCCGCCCTCAAAAACATTCAGTACTTC
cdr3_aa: CASSLGAGSALKNIQYF

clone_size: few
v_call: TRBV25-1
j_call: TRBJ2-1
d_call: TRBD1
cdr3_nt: TGTGCCAGCAGTGATGGTCGTCCAGGGGGTACTTACAATGAGCAGTTCTTC
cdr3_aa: CASSDGRPGGTYNEQFF

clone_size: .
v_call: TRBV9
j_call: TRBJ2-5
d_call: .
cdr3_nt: TGTGCCAGCAGCGTAGGGGCACGGCCGCGGGAGACCCAGTACTTC
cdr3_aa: CASSVGARPRETQYF

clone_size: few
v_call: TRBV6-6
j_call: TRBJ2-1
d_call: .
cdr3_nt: TGTGCCAGCAGTCCGTCGTCGGGGGCCGGGAATGAGCAGTTCTTC
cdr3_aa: CASSPSSGAGNEQFF

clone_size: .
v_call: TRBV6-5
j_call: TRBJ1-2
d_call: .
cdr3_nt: TGTGCCAGCAACCTGGCGGGCAGAGACTATGGCTACACCTTC
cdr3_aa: CASNLAGRDYGYTF

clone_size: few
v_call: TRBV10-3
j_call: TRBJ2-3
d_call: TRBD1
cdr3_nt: TGTGCCATCAGGACAGGGGAGAGGTACACAGATACGCAGTATTTT
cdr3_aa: CAIRTGERYTDTQYF

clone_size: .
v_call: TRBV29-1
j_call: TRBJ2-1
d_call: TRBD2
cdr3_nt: TGCAGCGTTGAAGCGGCTAGCGGGGGGCCGTATGAGCAGTTCTTC
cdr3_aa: CSVEAASGGPYEQFF

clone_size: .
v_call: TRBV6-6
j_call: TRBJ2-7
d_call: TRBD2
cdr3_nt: TGTGCCAGCAGACTTAGCGGGGGGCAGACCTACGAGCAGTACTTC
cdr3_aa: CASRLSGGQTYEQYF

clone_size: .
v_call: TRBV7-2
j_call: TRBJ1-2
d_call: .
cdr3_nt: TGTGCCAGCAGCTTAATGCAGGGTGTCGGCTACACCTTC
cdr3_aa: CASSLMQGVGYTF

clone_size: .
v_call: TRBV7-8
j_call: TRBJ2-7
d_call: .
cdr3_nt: TGTGCCAGCAGCCAGGGGGGGACCGACGAGCAGTACTTC
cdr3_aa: CASSQGGTDEQYF

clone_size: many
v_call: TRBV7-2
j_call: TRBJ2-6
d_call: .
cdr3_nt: TGTGCCAGCAGCTTGTTAGGAGGGGCCAACGTCCTGACTTTC
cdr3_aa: CASSLLGGANVLTF

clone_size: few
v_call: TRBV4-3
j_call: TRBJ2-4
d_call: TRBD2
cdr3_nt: TGCGCCAGCAGCGAGAGGGAGGGAGGGGAGCAGTACTTC
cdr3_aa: CASSEREGGEQYF

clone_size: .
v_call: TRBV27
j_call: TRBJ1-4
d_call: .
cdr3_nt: TGTGCCAGCAGCCCACATAATAAATTGGGTGAAAAACTGTTTTTT
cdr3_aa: CASSPHNKLGEKLFF

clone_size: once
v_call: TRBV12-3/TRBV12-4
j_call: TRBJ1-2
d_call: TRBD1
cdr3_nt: TGTGCCAGCAGTCCGACAGGGGCGGGTGGCTACAACTTC
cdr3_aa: CASSPTGAGGYNF

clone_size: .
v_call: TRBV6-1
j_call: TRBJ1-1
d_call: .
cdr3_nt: TGTGCCAGCAGTGTCCGGATGGCCAACACTGAAGCTTTCTTT
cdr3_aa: CASSVRMANTEAFF

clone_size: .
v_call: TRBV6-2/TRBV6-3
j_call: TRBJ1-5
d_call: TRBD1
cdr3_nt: TGTGCCAGCAGTGAAGACAGGGGGTATCAGCCCCAGCATTTT
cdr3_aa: CASSEDRGYQPQHF

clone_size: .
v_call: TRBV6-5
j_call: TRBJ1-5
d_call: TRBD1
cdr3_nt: TGTGCCAGCAGGGACAGGGGCTCAAGGGGGCCCCAGCATTTT
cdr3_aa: CASRDRGSRGPQHF

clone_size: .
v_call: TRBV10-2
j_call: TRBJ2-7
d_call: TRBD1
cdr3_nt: TGCGCCAGCAGTGGCAAACAGGGGTTCTCCTACGAGCAGTACTTC
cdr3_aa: CASSGKQGFSYEQYF

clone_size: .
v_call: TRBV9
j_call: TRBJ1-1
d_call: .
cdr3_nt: TGTGCCTGTGGATCCGCGAACGCTGGTACTGAAGCTTTCTTT
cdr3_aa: CACGSANAGTEAFF

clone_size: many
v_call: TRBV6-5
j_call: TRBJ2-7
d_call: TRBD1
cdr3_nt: TGTGCCAGCAGCTATTGGGGACAGGGGGGCGAGCAGTACTTC
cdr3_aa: CASSYWGQGGEQYF